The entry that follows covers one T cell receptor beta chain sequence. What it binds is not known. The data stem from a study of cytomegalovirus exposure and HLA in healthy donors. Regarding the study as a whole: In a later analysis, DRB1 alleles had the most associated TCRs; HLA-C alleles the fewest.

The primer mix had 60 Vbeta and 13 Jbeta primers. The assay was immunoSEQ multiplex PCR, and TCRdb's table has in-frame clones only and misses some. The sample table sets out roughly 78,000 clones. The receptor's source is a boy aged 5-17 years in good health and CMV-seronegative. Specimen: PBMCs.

CDR3 sequence reads: CASQAILGGNQPQHF. CDR3 DNA sequence: TGTGCCAGCCAGGCGATCTTAGGGGGTAATCAGCCCCAGCATTTT. This chain connects TRBV2 to TRBJ1-5, with D tentatively TRBD1 (6 bases). This CDR3 region has 15 residues. Trimming cost V 8 bases and J 4 bases, with 18 bases left between them. Germline CDR1 reads SNHLY; CDR2 reads FYNNEI.